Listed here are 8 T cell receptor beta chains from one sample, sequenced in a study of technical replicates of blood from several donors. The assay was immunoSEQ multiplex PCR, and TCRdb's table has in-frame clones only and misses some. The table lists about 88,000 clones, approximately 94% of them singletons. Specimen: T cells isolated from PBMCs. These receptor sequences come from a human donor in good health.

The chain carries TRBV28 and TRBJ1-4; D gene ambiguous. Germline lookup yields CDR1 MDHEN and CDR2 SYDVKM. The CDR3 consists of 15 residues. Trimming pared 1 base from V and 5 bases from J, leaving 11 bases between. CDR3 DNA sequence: TGTGCCAGCAGTTTATCGTTCCCGGGGAATGAAAAACTGTTTTTT. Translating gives CASSLSFPGNEKLFF.

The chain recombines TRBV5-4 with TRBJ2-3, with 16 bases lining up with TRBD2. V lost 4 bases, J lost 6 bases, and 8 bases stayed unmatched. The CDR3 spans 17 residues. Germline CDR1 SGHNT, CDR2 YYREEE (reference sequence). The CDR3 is CASSGTSGRAGPDTQYF. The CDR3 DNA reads TGTGCCAGCAGCGGGACTAGCGGGAGGGCCGGACCCGATACGCAGTATTTT.

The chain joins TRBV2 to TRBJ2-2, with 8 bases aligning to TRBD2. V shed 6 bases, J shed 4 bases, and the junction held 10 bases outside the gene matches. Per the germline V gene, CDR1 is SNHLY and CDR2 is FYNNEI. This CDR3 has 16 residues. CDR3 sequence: CASSLSGRVPTGELFF. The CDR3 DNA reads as TGTGCCAGCAGCTTGAGCGGGAGAGTCCCCACCGGGGAGCTGTTTTTT.

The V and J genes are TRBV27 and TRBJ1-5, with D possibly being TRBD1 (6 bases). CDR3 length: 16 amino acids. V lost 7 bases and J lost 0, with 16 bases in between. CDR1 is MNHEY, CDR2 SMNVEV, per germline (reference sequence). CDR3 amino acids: CASKARGYDSNQPQHF. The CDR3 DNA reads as TGTGCCAGCAAGGCCAGGGGATATGATAGCAATCAGCCCCAGCATTTT.

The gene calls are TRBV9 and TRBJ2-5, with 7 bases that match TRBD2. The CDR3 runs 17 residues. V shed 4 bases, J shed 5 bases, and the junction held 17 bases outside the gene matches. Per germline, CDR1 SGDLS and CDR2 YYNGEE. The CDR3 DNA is TGTGCCAGCAGCCCCGGAGGGGAGCGGGGCCTTGGTGAGACCCAGTACTTC. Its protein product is CASSPGGERGLGETQYF.

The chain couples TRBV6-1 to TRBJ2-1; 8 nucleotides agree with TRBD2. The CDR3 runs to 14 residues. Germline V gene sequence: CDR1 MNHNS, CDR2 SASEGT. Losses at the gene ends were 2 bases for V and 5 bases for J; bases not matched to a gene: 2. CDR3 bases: TGTGCCAGCAGTGAATTTAGCGGGAACAATGAGCAGTTCTTC. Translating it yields CASSEFSGNNEQFF.

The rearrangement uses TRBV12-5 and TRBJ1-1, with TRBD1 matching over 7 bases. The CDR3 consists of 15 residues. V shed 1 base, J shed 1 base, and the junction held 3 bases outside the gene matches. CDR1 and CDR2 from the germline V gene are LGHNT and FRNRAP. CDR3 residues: CASGLGGGRNTEAFF. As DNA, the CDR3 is TGTGCTAGTGGTTTGGGAGGGGGCCGGAACACTGAAGCTTTCTTT.

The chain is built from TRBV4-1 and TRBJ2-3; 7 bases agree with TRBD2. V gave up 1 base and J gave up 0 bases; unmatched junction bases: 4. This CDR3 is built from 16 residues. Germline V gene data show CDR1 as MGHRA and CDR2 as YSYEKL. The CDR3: CASSQGLAYSTDTQYF. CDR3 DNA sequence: TGCGCCAGCAGCCAAGGACTAGCATATAGCACAGATACGCAGTATTTT.